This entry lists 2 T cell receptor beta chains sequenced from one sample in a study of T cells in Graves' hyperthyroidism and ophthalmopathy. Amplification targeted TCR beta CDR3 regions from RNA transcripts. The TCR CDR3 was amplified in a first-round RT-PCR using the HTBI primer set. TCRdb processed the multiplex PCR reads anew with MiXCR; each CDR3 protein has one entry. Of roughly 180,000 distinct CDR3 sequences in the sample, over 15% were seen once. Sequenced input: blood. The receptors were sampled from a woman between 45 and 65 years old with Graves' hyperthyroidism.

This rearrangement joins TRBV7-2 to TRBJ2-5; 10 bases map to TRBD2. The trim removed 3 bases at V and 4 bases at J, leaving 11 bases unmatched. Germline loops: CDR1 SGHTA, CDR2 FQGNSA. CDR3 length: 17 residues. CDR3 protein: CASSFSGTSAGLETQYF. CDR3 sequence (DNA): TGTGCCAGCAGCTTCTCCGGGACTAGCGCGGGATTAGAGACCCAGTACTTC.

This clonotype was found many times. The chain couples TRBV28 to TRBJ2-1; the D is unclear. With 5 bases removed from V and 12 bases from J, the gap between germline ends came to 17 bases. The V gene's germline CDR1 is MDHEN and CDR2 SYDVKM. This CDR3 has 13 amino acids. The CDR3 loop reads CASSVANGLVQFF. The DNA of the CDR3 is TGTGCCAGCAGTGTTGCGAATGGTCTTGTGCAGTTCTTC.